A selection of T cell receptor beta chains follows, all from one sample in a study of cytomegalovirus exposure and HLA in healthy donors. Generated by immunoSEQ multiplex PCR, the TCRdb table keeps only in-frame clones and is missing some. The sample comprises about 120,000 clones, roughly 79% of which are singletons, and 3.9% rests with the top ten. The source material was PBMCs. All receptors derive from a woman between 25 and 40 years old in good health and CMV-seronegative. The CDR3 runs from the conserved cysteine through the conserved F or W. D genes are given only for firm matches. Clone size is not always given. Where it is, it says once, few, many or a class for expanded clones.

V	D	size	J	CDR3	DNA
TRBV6-1	NA	NA	TRBJ2-1	CASSEVGGNEQFF	TGTGCCAGCAGTGAAGTTGGCGGGAATGAGCAGTTCTTC
TRBV28	NA	NA	TRBJ2-5	CASSLSAVQETQYF	TGTGCCAGCAGTTTGTCGGCGGTGCAAGAGACCCAGTACTTC
TRBV6-1	TRBD1	NA	TRBJ1-1	CASSGQGARNTEAFF	TGTGCCAGCAGTGGACAGGGGGCCCGGAACACTGAAGCTTTCTTT
TRBV5-1	NA	NA	TRBJ1-1	CASSFTGNTEAFF	TGCGCCAGCAGCTTCACAGGGAACACTGAAGCTTTCTTT
TRBV7-8	TRBD1	few	TRBJ1-2	CASSLGATGEGYTF	TGTGCCAGCAGCTTAGGGGCGACAGGGGAAGGCTACACCTTC
TRBV5-8	TRBD2	NA	TRBJ2-3	CASSLLAGGSTDTQYF	TGTGCCAGCAGCTTGCTGGCGGGGGGGAGCACAGATACGCAGTATTTT
TRBV7-8	TRBD2	NA	TRBJ2-3	CASSSGTSGHTQYF	TGTGCCAGCAGCTCAGGGACTAGCGGACATACGCAGTATTTT
TRBV29-1	NA	few	TRBJ2-3	CSVQGASTTDTQYF	TGCAGCGTCCAAGGGGCATCCACCACAGATACGCAGTATTTT
TRBV19	NA	once	TRBJ1-5	CASSTRGHPEVQPQHF	TGTGCCAGTAGTACCCGGGGACATCCGGAGGTTCAGCCCCAGCATTTT
TRBV13	TRBD2	NA	TRBJ2-3	CASSSATSGRADTQYF	TGTGCCAGCAGCTCCGCGACTAGCGGGAGGGCAGATACGCAGTATTTT
TRBV27	NA	NA	TRBJ2-5	CASSGGQGGETQYF	TGTGCCAGCAGTGGAGGACAGGGAGGGGAGACCCAGTACTTC
TRBV27	TRBD2	NA	TRBJ2-3	CASHTSGGWTDTQYF	TGTGCCAGCCATACTAGCGGAGGGTGGACAGATACGCAGTATTTT
TRBV7-2	TRBD1	NA	TRBJ1-4	CASSLHGTENEKLFF	TGTGCCAGCAGCTTACACGGGACAGAGAATGAAAAACTGTTTTTT
TRBV6-1	NA	NA	TRBJ2-2	CASSDQGLQLGGELFF	TGTGCCAGCAGTGACCAGGGGCTTCAGTTAGGCGGGGAGCTGTTTTTT
TRBV21-1	NA	NA	TRBJ2-7	CASSKVPLAGSYEQYF	TGTGCCAGCAGCAAAGTACCCCTAGCGGGCTCCTACGAGCAGTACTTC
TRBV4-1	NA	NA	TRBJ2-7	CASSQVTGLHYEQYF	TGCGCCAGCAGCCAAGTTACGGGACTCCACTACGAGCAGTACTTC
TRBV7-3	TRBD1	few	TRBJ2-5	CASSLWPLGTGEETQYF	TGTGCCAGCAGCTTATGGCCCCTTGGGACAGGGGAAGAGACCCAGTACTTC
TRBV5-1	NA	few	TRBJ2-7	CASSLQGSYEQYF	TGCGCCAGCAGCTTACAGGGCTCCTACGAGCAGTACTTC
TRBV7-9	NA	few	TRBJ2-2	CASSSLEGLSTGELFF	TGTGCCAGCAGCTCCTTGGAGGGTTTGAGCACCGGGGAGCTGTTTTTT
TRBV5-4	NA	NA	TRBJ1-4	CASSRKRGGGPTNEKLFF	TGTGCCAGCAGCCGAAAAAGGGGCGGGGGCCCAACTAATGAAAAACTGTTTTTT
TRBV6-5	TRBD1	NA	TRBJ1-4	CASSFGTGGEKLFF	TGTGCCAGCAGTTTTGGGACAGGGGGTGAAAAACTGTTTTTT
TRBV30	NA	NA	TRBJ2-1	CAWAMRQAYNEQFF	TGTGCCTGGGCGATGAGACAGGCCTACAATGAGCAGTTCTTC
TRBV11-2	NA	NA	TRBJ1-2	CASSLAGTNYGYTF	TGTGCCAGCAGCCTGGCCGGGACTAACTATGGCTACACCTTC
TRBV7-2	NA	NA	TRBJ2-5	CASTSGVREQYF	TGTGCCAGCACCTCAGGGGTGAGGGAGCAGTACTTC
TRBV6-1	TRBD1	NA	TRBJ2-7	CASSGTGYSEQYF	TGTGCCAGTTCCGGGACAGGGTACTCCGAGCAGTACTTC
TRBV6-5	NA	NA	TRBJ1-4	CASSLQSTGEKLFF	TGTGCCAGCAGCTTACAGTCGACAGGTGAAAAACTGTTTTTT
TRBV5-4	TRBD1	NA	TRBJ2-7	CASSPRDRDELFYEQYF	TGTGCCAGCAGCCCCCGGGACAGGGACGAATTGTTCTACGAGCAGTACTTC
TRBV15	TRBD1	NA	TRBJ1-5	CATSRGQGVQPQHF	TGTGCCACCAGCAGAGGACAGGGGGTTCAGCCCCAGCATTTT
TRBV29-1	NA	NA	TRBJ1-1	CSVEQGLNTEAFF	TGCAGCGTTGAGCAGGGGCTGAACACTGAAGCTTTCTTT
TRBV10-3	TRBD1	NA	TRBJ1-2	CAISEPGTGDYGYTF	TGTGCCATCAGTGAGCCTGGGACAGGGGACTATGGCTACACCTTC
TRBV10-3	NA	NA	TRBJ2-7	CATDEGGYEQYF	TGTGCCACCGACGAGGGTGGCTACGAGCAGTACTTC
TRBV7-7	NA	once	TRBJ2-2	CASSFSGNTGELFF	TGTGCCAGCAGCTTTTCCGGTAACACCGGGGAGCTGTTTTTT
TRBV27	TRBD2	NA	TRBJ2-7	CASSSRKLAGGPKYEQYF	TGTGCCAGCAGTTCCAGAAAACTAGCGGGAGGGCCAAAGTACGAGCAGTACTTC
TRBV15	NA	NA	TRBJ1-1	CATSRDAEINTEAFF	TGTGCCACCAGCAGAGATGCGGAGATTAACACTGAAGCTTTCTTT
TRBV5-6	NA	NA	TRBJ1-1	CASSLERNTEAFF	TGTGCCAGCAGCTTGGAGAGAAATACTGAAGCTTTCTTT
TRBV19	TRBD2	NA	TRBJ2-2	CASSKGYPAGGPAGELFF	TGTGCCAGTAGTAAGGGTTACCCAGCGGGAGGGCCCGCCGGGGAGCTGTTTTTT
TRBV11-3	TRBD2	NA	TRBJ2-1	CASSLTSGRANEQFF	TGTGCCAGCAGCTTGACTAGCGGGAGGGCCAATGAGCAGTTCTTC
TRBV4-3	NA	NA	TRBJ2-6	CASSQEWSSGANVLTF	TGCGCCAGCAGCCAAGAGTGGAGTTCTGGGGCCAACGTCCTGACTTTC
TRBV11-3	TRBD2	few	TRBJ2-1	CASSLSGASYNEQFF	TGTGCCAGCAGCCTAAGCGGGGCCTCCTACAATGAGCAGTTCTTC
TRBV19	NA	few	TRBJ1-2	CASSARDSGYTF	TGTGCCAGTAGTGCTCGGGACTCTGGCTACACCTTC